These 21 T cell receptor beta chains were sequenced from one sample in a study of control samples from healthy donors and cancer patients. The table came from immunoSEQ multiplex PCR; TCRdb's copy has only in-frame clones and leaves some out. The table records fewer than 200,000 clones, around 90% of them present only once. Sequencing was done on a sample of blood. All receptors derive from a man aged 25-45 years in good health.

V gene TRBV18 combines with J gene TRBJ2-1; D gene unclear. Germline loops: CDR1 KGHSH, CDR2 LQKENI. The CDR3 covers 17 residues. Between the trimmed V and J ends, which lost 0 bases and 0 bases, there was a span of 12 bases. For the CDR3, the DNA is TGTGCCAGCTCACCACCTATAAGCTTTAGCTCCTACAATGAGCAGTTCTTC. Translating gives CASSPPISFSSYNEQFF.

The genes are TRBV4-3 and TRBJ1-6; no firm D call. V lost 0 bases and J 9 bases, leaving 12 bases between the germline ends. The V gene's germline CDR1 is LGHNA and CDR2 YSLEER. This CDR3 comprises 15 residues. The CDR3 protein is CASSQDRGTSSPLHF. The CDR3 DNA sequence: TGCGCCAGCAGCCAAGATCGAGGAACCAGTTCACCCCTCCACTTT.

This chain uses TRBV12-3 or TRBV12-4 with TRBJ1-4; TRBD1 is a possible D gene (6 bases). The CDR3 totals 12 residues. The ends were cut back, 5 bases at V and 14 bases at J, with 15 bases in the middle. In DNA, the CDR3 is TGTGCCAGCAGTACCGGACAGAATCAGCTGTTTTTT. Protein product: CASSTGQNQLFF.

Regarding this clone: The sample has other DNA sequences that encode this CDR3 too. The chain links TRBV18 to TRBJ1-2; no clear D. The V gene lost 1 base and the J gene lost 1 base, with 4 bases spanning the gap. In germline, CDR1 is KGHSH, CDR2 LQKENI. The CDR3 is 13 residues long. The chain's CDR3 is CASSPQGNYGYTF. In DNA, the CDR3 is TGTGCCAGCTCACCACAGGGTAACTATGGCTACACCTTC.

This chain joins TRBV5-4 and TRBJ1-2, with 8 bases lining up with TRBD1. This CDR3 has 14 residues. V trimming: 3 bases; J trimming: 8 bases; junction bases outside the gene matches: 9. Germline-derived CDR1 and CDR2 are SGHNT and YYREEE (reference sequence). The CDR3 nucleotides read TGTGCCAGCAGCTCATGGACAGGGAGGAAGGGCTACACCTTC. This codes for CASSSWTGRKGYTF.

The chain is built from TRBV19 and TRBJ1-3; D possibly corresponds to TRBD1 (5 bases). Germline CDR1 LNHDA, CDR2 SQIVND (reference sequence). The CDR3 extends over 13 amino acids. Trimming left V 6 bases short and J 4 bases short, with 10 bases between. This CDR3 is CASRWGIGNTIYF. The CDR3 bases are TGTGCCAGTAGATGGGGGATAGGAAACACCATATATTTT. The full variable domain, its missing parts supplied by reference TRBV19 and TRBJ1-3, is DGGITQSPKYLFRKEGQNVTLSCEQNLNHDAMYWYRQDPGQGLRLIYYSQIVNDFQKGDIAEGYSVSREKKESFPLTVTSAQKNPTAFYLCASRWGIGNTIYFGEGSWLTVV.

The CDR3 spells CASSFLSSTDTQYF. CDR3 DNA: TGTGCCAGCAGCTTCCTCTCCAGCACAGATACGCAGTATTTT. The chain employs TRBV5-5 and TRBJ2-3; D gene uncertain. Deletions cut 2 bases from V and 0 bases from J, with 7 bases between. Germline V gene data show CDR1 as SGHKS and CDR2 as YYEKEE (reference sequence). The CDR3 has 14 amino acids.

J is TRBJ2-4 and V is TRBV19; possibly TRBD1 or TRBD2 for D (5 bases each). The V gene lost 5 bases and the J gene lost 6 bases, with 20 bases spanning the gap. Germline V gene data show CDR1 as LNHDA and CDR2 as SQIVND (reference sequence). This CDR3 region has 16 residues. The chain's CDR3 is CASSETGTTQRNIQYF. In nucleotides, the CDR3 is TGTGCCAGTAGTGAAACCGGGACCACCCAAAGAAACATTCAGTACTTC. Based on the CDR3 plus reference TRBV19 and TRBJ2-4, the full variable domain is DGGITQSPKYLFRKEGQNVTLSCEQNLNHDAMYWYRQDPGQGLRLIYYSQIVNDFQKGDIAEGYSVSREKKESFPLTVTSAQKNPTAFYLCASSETGTTQRNIQYFGAGTRLSVL.

The CDR3 nucleotides read TGTGCCAGCAGCTTAGAAGGGACAGCAGACTACAATGAGCAGTTCTTC. Translating it yields CASSLEGTADYNEQFF. The chain uses TRBV7-6 and TRBJ2-1, with 7 bases that match TRBD1. The germline gives CDR1 SGHVS, CDR2 FNYEAQ. The CDR3 consists of 16 residues. Losses at the gene ends were 1 base for V and 3 bases for J; bases not matched to a gene: 6.

The V call is TRBV18, the J call TRBJ2-1; no clear D. The CDR3 has 17 amino acids. V dropped 6 bases and J dropped 0 bases, with 18 bases sitting between them. Looked up from germline, CDR1 is KGHSH and CDR2 is LQKENI. CDR3 in amino acids: CASSRESRISSYNEQFF. DNA for the CDR3: TGTGCCAGCTCTCGCGAGAGTAGGATAAGCTCCTACAATGAGCAGTTCTTC.

This clone was found once. The J gene is TRBJ2-3, the V gene TRBV27; no reliable D call. CDR1 and CDR2 (germline): MNHEY, SMNVEV (reference sequence). There are 14 residues in the CDR3. Between the trimmed V and J ends, which lost 5 bases and 1 base, there was a span of 10 bases. CDR3 nucleotides: TGTGCCAGCAGTCCAAGACTCCGCACAGATACGCAGTATTTT. Translated: CASSPRLRTDTQYF.

CDR3 sequence (DNA): TGTGCCAGCAGCGCAGTAGGTGGTTTTAATTCACCCCTCCACTTT. As protein: CASSAVGGFNSPLHF. The gene calls are TRBV2 and TRBJ1-6; D ambiguous. In germline, CDR1 is SNHLY, CDR2 FYNNEI. The CDR3 consists of 15 residues. V was clipped by 6 bases and J by 6 bases, with 15 bases between them.

This clone has a single count. The rearrangement links TRBV11-3 to TRBJ2-2; D ambiguous. Per the germline V gene, CDR1 is SGHNT and CDR2 is YENEEA. The V end lost 2 bases, the J end lost 4 bases, and 8 bases lay between the germline ends. This CDR3 has 14 residues. In nucleotides, the CDR3 is TGTGCCAGCAGCTTAAGGCAGACCACCGGGGAGCTGTTTTTT. Protein sequence: CASSLRQTTGELFF.

This sequence joins TRBV27 and TRBJ1-1, with a tentative D call TRBD1 (5 bases). Germline V gene sequence: CDR1 MNHEY, CDR2 SMNVEV (reference sequence). This CDR3 has 14 residues. The V gene lost 6 bases and the J gene lost 6 bases, with 17 bases spanning the gap. The CDR3 DNA reads TGTGCCAGCAGCCGAAGGGAGTGGGACGCTGAAGCTTTCTTT. Encoded protein: CASSRREWDAEAFF.

The chain combines TRBV6-6 with TRBJ1-5; 7 bases are shared with TRBD1. Germline V gene data show CDR1 as MNHNY and CDR2 as SVGAGI (reference sequence). J gave up 6 bases and V 5 bases, and 16 bases lay outside the gene matches. The CDR3 is 17 residues long. This CDR3 reads CASSRLLTGVQSQPQHF. Written as DNA, the CDR3 is TGTGCCAGCAGTCGTCTCCTTACAGGGGTGCAGAGTCAGCCCCAGCATTTT.

The chain recombines TRBV11-2 with TRBJ1-3; D is ambiguous. The CDR3 is 15 residues long. Per germline, CDR1 SGHAT and CDR2 FQNNGV. Deletions cut 2 bases from V and 0 bases from J, with 8 bases between. CDR3 sequence (DNA): TGTGCCAGCAGCTTATGGACCAACTCTGGAAACACCATATATTTT. This gives the protein CASSLWTNSGNTIYF.

The gene calls are TRBV6-2 or TRBV6-3 and TRBJ2-7; perhaps D is TRBD1 or TRBD2 (5 bases each). Looked up from germline, CDR1 is MNHEY and CDR2 is SVGEGT. The CDR3 spans 15 residues. V gave up 5 bases and J gave up 2 bases, with 16 bases separating them. The CDR3 sequence is CASSTTGRGPYEQYF. CDR3 DNA sequence: TGTGCCAGCAGTACCACGGGCCGGGGACCCTACGAGCAGTACTTC.

This chain uses TRBV4-1 with TRBJ2-3; 9 bases are a match to TRBD2. The germline CDR1 and CDR2 sequences are MGHRA and YSYEKL. V gave up 0 bases and J gave up 4 bases; unmatched junction bases: 2. The CDR3 is 15 amino acids. CDR3 amino acids: CASSQDGTSSDTQYF. DNA for the CDR3: TGCGCCAGCAGCCAAGATGGGACTAGCTCAGATACGCAGTATTTT.

This chain's CDR3 is CAWSEGQGFYGYTF. CDR3 DNA sequence: TGTGCCTGGAGCGAGGGACAGGGGTTCTATGGCTACACCTTC. This chain connects TRBV30 to TRBJ1-2; 10 nucleotides agree with TRBD1. The CDR3 is 14 amino acids. V was clipped by 3 bases and J by 4 bases; unmatched bases: 5. Germline CDR1 reads GTSNPN; CDR2 reads SVGIG (reference sequence). The full variable domain, in which reference TRBV30 and TRBJ1-2 provide the parts outside the CDR3, is SQTIHQWPATLVQPVGSPLSLECTVEGTSNPNLYWYRQAAGRGLQLLFYSVGIGQISSEVPQNLSASRPQDRQFILSSKKLLLSDSGFYLCAWSEGQGFYGYTFGSGTRLTVV.

This rearrangement joins TRBV7-8 to TRBJ2-6; D gene uncertain. CDR1 and CDR2 (germline): SGHVS, FQNEAQ. V was trimmed by 1 base and J by 5 bases, leaving 15 bases between them. The CDR3 has 17 residues. CDR3 region: CASSLVPRTRWANVLTF. The CDR3 DNA reads TGTGCCAGCAGCTTAGTTCCCAGGACCAGGTGGGCCAACGTCCTGACTTTC. Looking up the rest from reference TRBV7-8 and TRBJ2-6 gives the full variable domain: GAGVSQSPRYKVAKRGQDVALRCDPISGHVSLFWYQQALGQGPEFLTYFQNEAQLDKSGLPSDRFFAERPEGSVSTLKIQRTQQEDSAVYLCASSLVPRTRWANVLTFGAGSRLTVL.

The rearrangement links TRBV11-3 to TRBJ1-4, with a weak D call TRBD1 (6 bases). This CDR3 comprises 17 residues. The germline CDR1 and CDR2 sequences are SGHNT and YENEEA. V lost 3 bases, J lost 1 base, and 15 bases lay in between. The CDR3 coding sequence is TGTGCCAGCAGCTTCCCAGGGGAGAAGAAAACTAATGAAAAACTGTTTTTT. This sequence encodes CASSFPGEKKTNEKLFF.